Reported below is one TCR beta chain. Unique molecular identifiers featured in how the TCRbeta library was prepared. Using its own MiXCR run on the PCR reads, TCRdb lists one record per CDR3 protein. The sample yields 380,000 or so distinct CDR3 sequences, roughly 13% seen once. This entry is derived from a study of T-cell reconstitution after alpha-beta-depleted transplantation in children. This CDR3 contains 12 residues. The germline CDR1 and CDR2 sequences are ENHRY and SYGVKD. Trimming took off 2 bases at V and 5 bases at J, with 6 bases between the two ends. The chain links TRBV10-3 to TRBJ2-5; the D gene is possibly TRBD2 (6 bases). This clonotype originated in a human donor who donated a stem cell graft to a child with Fanconi anemia. The sequencing here drew on PBMCs, taken from the stem cell graft. The CDR3 region is CAISEGGETQYF. Here the CDR3 DNA reads TGTGCCATCAGTGAGGGGGGGGAGACCCAGTACTTC.